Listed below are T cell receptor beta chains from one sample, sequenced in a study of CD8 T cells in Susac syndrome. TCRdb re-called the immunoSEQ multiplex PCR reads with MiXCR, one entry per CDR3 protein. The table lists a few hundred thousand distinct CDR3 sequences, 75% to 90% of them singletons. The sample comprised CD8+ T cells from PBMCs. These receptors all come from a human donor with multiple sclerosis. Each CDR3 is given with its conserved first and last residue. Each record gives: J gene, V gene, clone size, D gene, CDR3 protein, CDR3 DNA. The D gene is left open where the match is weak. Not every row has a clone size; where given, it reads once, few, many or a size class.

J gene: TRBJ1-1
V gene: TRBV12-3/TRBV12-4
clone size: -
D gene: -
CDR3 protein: CASSPVLWGGNTEAFF
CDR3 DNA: TGTGCCAGCAGTCCGGTACTTTGGGGAGGGAACACTGAAGCTTTCTTT

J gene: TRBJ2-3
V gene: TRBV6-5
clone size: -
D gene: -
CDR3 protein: CASSYATADTQYF
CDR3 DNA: TGTGCCAGCAGTTACGCTACTGCAGATACGCAGTATTTT

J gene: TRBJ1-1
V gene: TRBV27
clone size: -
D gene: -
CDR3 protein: CASKGGTEAFF
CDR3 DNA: TGTGCCAGCAAGGGGGGCACTGAAGCTTTCTTT

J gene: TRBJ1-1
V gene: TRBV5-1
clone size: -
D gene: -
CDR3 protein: CASSREDTEAFF
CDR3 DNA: TGCGCCAGCAGCCGTGAGGACACTGAAGCTTTCTTT

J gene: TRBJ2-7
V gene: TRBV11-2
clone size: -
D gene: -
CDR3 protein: CASSLDSGYEQYF
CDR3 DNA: TGTGCCAGTAGTTTGGACAGCGGCTACGAGCAGTACTTC

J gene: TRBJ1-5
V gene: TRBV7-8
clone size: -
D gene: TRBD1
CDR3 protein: CASSFGTGDPVSNQPQHF
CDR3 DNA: TGTGCCAGCAGCTTCGGGACAGGGGACCCTGTTAGCAATCAGCCCCAGCATTTT

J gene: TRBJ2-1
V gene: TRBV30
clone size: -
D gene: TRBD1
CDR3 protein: CAWSLDRSYNEQFF
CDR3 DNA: TGTGCCTGGTCTCTGGACAGGTCCTACAATGAGCAGTTCTTC

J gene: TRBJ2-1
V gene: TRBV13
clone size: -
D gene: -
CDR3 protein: CASSSQTRSDNEQFF
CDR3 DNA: TGTGCCAGCAGCTCCCAGACTCGCTCTGACAATGAGCAGTTCTTC

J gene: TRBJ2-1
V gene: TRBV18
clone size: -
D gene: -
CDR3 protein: CASSPSGLGNNEQFF
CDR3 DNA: TGTGCCAGCTCACCGTCCGGGCTCGGTAACAATGAGCAGTTCTTC

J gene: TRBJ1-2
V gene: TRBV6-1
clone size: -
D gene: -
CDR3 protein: CASSEDGLATGYTF
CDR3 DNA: TGTGCCAGCAGTGAAGACGGCCTAGCCACCGGTTACACCTTC

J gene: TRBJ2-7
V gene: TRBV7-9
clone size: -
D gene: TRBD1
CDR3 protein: CAIRRGTAYEQYF
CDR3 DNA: TGTGCCATCCGGAGAGGGACAGCCTACGAGCAGTACTTC

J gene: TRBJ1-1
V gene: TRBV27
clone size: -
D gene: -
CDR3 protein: CASSLSGGGSTEAFF
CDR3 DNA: TGTGCCAGCAGTTTATCGGGGGGTGGAAGCACTGAAGCTTTCTTT

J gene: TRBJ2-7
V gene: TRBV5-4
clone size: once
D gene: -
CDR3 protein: CASSLERGEQYF
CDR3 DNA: TGTGCCAGCAGCTTGGAACGGGGGGAGCAGTACTTC

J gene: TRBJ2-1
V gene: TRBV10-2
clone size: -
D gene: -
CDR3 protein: CAGGLSSSYNEQFF
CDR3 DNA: TGCGCCGGAGGCCTGAGCAGCTCCTACAATGAGCAGTTCTTC

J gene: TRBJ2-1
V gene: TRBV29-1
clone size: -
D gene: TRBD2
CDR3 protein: CSGVTSGPRSSYNEQFF
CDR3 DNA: TGCAGCGGCGTAACTAGCGGGCCTAGGAGCTCCTACAATGAGCAGTTCTTC

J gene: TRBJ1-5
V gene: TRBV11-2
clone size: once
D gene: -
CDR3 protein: CASGPDTANQPQHF
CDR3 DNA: TGTGCCAGCGGACCCGACACTGCCAATCAGCCCCAGCATTTT

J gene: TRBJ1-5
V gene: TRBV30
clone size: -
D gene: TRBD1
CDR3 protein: CAWSRQGRQPQHF
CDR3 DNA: TGTGCCTGGAGTCGACAGGGACGCCAGCCCCAGCATTTT

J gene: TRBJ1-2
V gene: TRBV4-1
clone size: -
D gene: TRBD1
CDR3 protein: CASSPGRGTGDGYTF
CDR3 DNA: TGCGCCAGCAGCCCGGGGAGAGGGACAGGGGATGGCTACACCTTC

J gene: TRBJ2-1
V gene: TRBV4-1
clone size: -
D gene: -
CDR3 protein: CASSQEGGSAYNEQFF
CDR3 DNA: TGCGCCAGCAGCCAAGAAGGGGGGAGCGCCTACAATGAGCAGTTCTTC

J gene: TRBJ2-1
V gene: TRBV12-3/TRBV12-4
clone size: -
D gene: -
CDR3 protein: CASSLPLGGSYNEQFF
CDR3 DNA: TGTGCCAGCAGTTTACCCCTCGGGGGCTCCTACAATGAGCAGTTCTTC

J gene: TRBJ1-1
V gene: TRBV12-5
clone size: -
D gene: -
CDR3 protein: CASGSAGRGNTEAFF
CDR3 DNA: TGTGCTAGTGGTTCCGCCGGAAGGGGGAACACTGAAGCTTTCTTT

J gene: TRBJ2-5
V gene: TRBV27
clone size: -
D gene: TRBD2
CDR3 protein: CASSYTGGPLETQYF
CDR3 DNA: TGTGCCAGCAGTTATACGGGAGGGCCTCTAGAGACCCAGTACTTC

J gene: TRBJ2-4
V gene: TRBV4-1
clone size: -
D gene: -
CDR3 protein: CASSKPNPGQGPKNIQYF
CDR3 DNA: TGCGCCAGCAGCAAACCGAACCCCGGGCAGGGGCCCAAAAACATTCAGTACTTC

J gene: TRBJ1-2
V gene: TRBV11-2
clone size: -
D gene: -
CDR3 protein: CASSLGVYGYTF
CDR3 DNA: TGTGCCAGCAGCCTAGGGGTCTATGGCTACACCTTC

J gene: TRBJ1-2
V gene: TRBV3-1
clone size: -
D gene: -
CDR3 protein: CASSQDIPFGYTF
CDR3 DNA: TGTGCCAGCAGCCAAGATATCCCCTTTGGCTACACCTTC

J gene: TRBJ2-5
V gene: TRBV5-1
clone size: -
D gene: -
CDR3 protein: CASSLDSVSQYF
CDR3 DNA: TGCGCCAGCAGCTTGGATTCCGTTTCCCAGTACTTC